These 10 T cell receptor beta chains originate from one sample sequenced in a study of a mutant IDH1 vaccine in newly diagnosed glioma. The method was immunoSEQ multiplex PCR; TCRdb's version includes in-frame clones alone and lacks a portion of them. The table includes tens of thousands of clones, around 77% detected once. Antigen specificity for these receptors is unknown. As to time point: week 11, during vaccination. All doses held 300 ug of mutant IDH1 20-mer peptide, with topical imiquimod. Sequenced here: PBMCs, sampled from a glioma patient whose treatment included an IDH1 peptide vaccine. These receptors all stem from a young woman with glioma.

The V and J genes are TRBV10-3 and TRBJ2-1; D call uncertain. Germline V gene lookup returns CDR1 ENHRY and CDR2 SYGVKD. The CDR3 totals 12 residues. V lost 9 bases to trimming and J lost 7 bases, with 13 bases between them. CDR3 amino acids: CAINGESNEQFF. The DNA of the CDR3 is TGTGCCATTAACGGAGAGTCTAATGAGCAGTTCTTC.

The CDR3, as DNA: TGTGCCAGTAGTACCATAGGTGCAGGGAGCATTCAGTACTTC. Translated: CASSTIGAGSIQYF. This chain connects TRBV19 to TRBJ2-4, with D perhaps TRBD1 or TRBD2 (5 bases each). The CDR3 has 14 residues. The V gene's germline CDR1 is LNHDA and CDR2 SQIVND (reference sequence). V gave up 4 bases and J gave up 9 bases, with 16 bases separating them.

This sequence joins TRBV5-4 and TRBJ2-7; D is unresolved. Trimming removed 0 bases from V and 2 bases from J, with 12 bases in between. Germline V gives CDR1 SGHNT, CDR2 YYREEE (reference sequence). The CDR3 is made up of 15 amino acids. This CDR3 reads CASSLGSASTYEQYF. The CDR3 DNA reads TGTGCCAGCAGCTTGGGGTCAGCTTCCACCTACGAGCAGTACTTC.

The chain carries TRBV27 and TRBJ2-3, with TRBD1 matching over 7 bases. J lost 3 bases, V lost 8 bases, and 14 bases had no gene match. CDR1 and CDR2 (germline): MNHEY, SMNVEV (reference sequence). This CDR3 has 16 residues. As DNA, the CDR3 is TGTGCCAGCTATTCTAGGGGTCCCAGGGGGACAGATACGCAGTATTTT. Translated: CASYSRGPRGTDTQYF.

The sample holds one count of this clone. J is TRBJ2-4 and V is TRBV6-5; TRBD2 matches at 10 bases. CDR3 length equals 14 residues. CDR1 MNHEY and CDR2 SVGAGI come from the germline V gene. V trimming: 6 bases; J trimming: 8 bases; junction bases outside the gene matches: 7. Here the CDR3 DNA reads TGTGCCAGCAGAGTAGCGGGAGGCGGGGACATTCAGTACTTC. This gives the protein CASRVAGGGDIQYF.

This clone has just one count. This chain links TRBV7-2 with TRBJ1-5; D gene uncertain. This CDR3 has 13 residues. The germline V and J ends were trimmed by 5 bases and 7 bases, with 12 bases remaining between them. Germline V gives CDR1 SGHTA, CDR2 FQGNSA. This CDR3 is CASSPPGVQPQHF. The CDR3 coding sequence is TGTGCCAGCAGCCCTCCGGGAGTACAGCCCCAGCATTTT.

The V and J genes are TRBV7-2 and TRBJ1-5; no definite D call. The CDR3 runs 15 residues. Looked up from germline, CDR1 is SGHTA and CDR2 is FQGNSA. V was cut by 2 bases and J by 1 base, with 9 bases left in between. The CDR3 reads CASSLYSASNQPQHF. The CDR3 DNA reads as TGTGCCAGCAGCTTATACAGTGCCAGCAATCAGCCCCAGCATTTT.

A few counts support this clone. The chain recombines TRBV14 with TRBJ1-1; possibly TRBD1 for D (5 bases). This CDR3 comprises 13 residues. Germline values: CDR1 SGHDN, CDR2 FVKESK. With 3 bases removed from V and 4 bases from J, the gap between germline ends came to 9 bases. The CDR3 DNA reads TGTGCCAGCAGCCAGCGGGGGTTCACTGAAGCTTTCTTT. Translated: CASSQRGFTEAFF. Complete variable domain (other parts from reference TRBV14 and TRBJ1-1): EAGVTQFPSHSVIEKGQTVTLRCDPISGHDNLYWYRRVMGKEIKFLLHFVKESKQDESGMPNNRFLAERTGGTYSTLKVQPAELEDSGVYFCASSQRGFTEAFFGQGTRLTVV.

V usage is TRBV14 and J usage is TRBJ1-1; the D is unclear. CDR1 and CDR2 (germline): SGHDN, FVKESK. The CDR3 length is 17 residues. V shed 4 bases and J shed 0 bases, with 18 bases lying between them. The CDR3 sequence is CASSLEWAGSLNTEAFF. CDR3 in DNA: TGTGCCAGCAGCCTAGAGTGGGCAGGATCTCTGAACACTGAAGCTTTCTTT.

The gene calls are TRBV7-2 and TRBJ1-1; 10 nucleotides match TRBD1. The CDR3 runs to 15 residues. In germline, CDR1 is SGHTA, CDR2 FQGNSA. After removal of 5 bases from V and 3 bases from J, the junction contained 6 bases not matched to a gene. The CDR3 region is CASSARDRGDTEAFF. CDR3 DNA sequence: TGTGCCAGCAGCGCCCGGGACAGGGGCGACACTGAAGCTTTCTTT.